The sequence of this T cell receptor (beta chain) was determined in a study of response to subunit inactivated influenza vaccine (dated by TCRdb to the late 2010s). With respect to the entire study: To follow how T cells responded to a trivalent subunit inactivated influenza vaccine, the researchers relied on deep quantitative profiling of the T cell receptor repertoire. What the research found in general, with its limitations: The authors suggested that each seasonal influenza vaccination may recruit only a limited number of new T cells.

At the junction V is shortened by 6 bases and J by 5 bases; bases outside the gene matches: 14. Reading from cysteine to phenylalanine, the CDR3 counts 16 amino acids. The DNA shown is the 48-base CDR3, in frame from base 1. This clonotype occurred a few times. Its binding antigen is unknown. No much larger clonotype is one base removed from it; base qualities were not supplied. To prepare the library, RT-PCR was applied. TCRdb records Illumina HiSeq 2500 as the sequencer. The raw public data were reprocessed by TCRdb itself: fastp quality trimming at Q25, MiXCR clonotype calling, in-frame beta chains only. Here each entry gathers all rows of one CDR3 protein and keeps the most common genes and DNA. The sample records under 750,000 distinct CDR3 sequences, 12% of which are singletons. 10% to 13% of the sample is taken by the ten largest.

The sequence joins TRBV12-3 or TRBV12-4 to TRBJ2-3, with 7 bases aligning to TRBD2. This receptor was identified in a man aged 45-60 years who received an inactivated influenza vaccine. Donor details come from another sample of the same person, matched by shared clones. Sequenced here: PBMCs from blood, sampled on the day of vaccination. Read as DNA, the sequence is TGTGCCAGCAGCCCCCGACTAGCTAGTGGGAGAGATACGCAGTATTTT. It encodes CASSPRLASGRDTQYF.